This entry is about one T cell receptor (beta chain). What it recognizes is unknown. Sequenced by immunoSEQ multiplex PCR; TCRdb stores in-frame clones only, minus some. The table includes 2 million to 2.5 million clones, approximately 93% detected once. This sample was included in a study of shared clonotypes between healthy human individuals. Study results and caveats: Sharing across four donors was highest in naive CD4 (around 5%) and lowest in memory CD8 (0.4%). Few donors restricted represented genetic and exposure-history diversity. In general, naive subsets displayed greater estimated richness than memory subsets did. Clonotype sharing levels among donors were expected to vary with sequencing depth.

The CDR3 totals 19 residues. The V segment lost 4 bases and the J segment 0 bases; nucleotides outside the gene matches: 10. Germline-derived CDR1 and CDR2 are LGHNA and YNFKEQ. The J gene is TRBJ2-6, the V gene TRBV4-2, with 9 bases that match TRBD1. This clonotype was sampled from a man in his late teens or twenties in good health. Some clones in this sample may be carry-over from other donors' samples. Sequenced material: naive CD4+ T cells from PBMCs. Subset reported: CD45RA+ positively selected. In nucleotides, the CDR3 is TGTGCCAGCAGCCTCGCGCCGGGACAGGGACTCTCTGGGGCCAACGTCCTGACTTTC. This codes for CASSLAPGQGLSGANVLTF.